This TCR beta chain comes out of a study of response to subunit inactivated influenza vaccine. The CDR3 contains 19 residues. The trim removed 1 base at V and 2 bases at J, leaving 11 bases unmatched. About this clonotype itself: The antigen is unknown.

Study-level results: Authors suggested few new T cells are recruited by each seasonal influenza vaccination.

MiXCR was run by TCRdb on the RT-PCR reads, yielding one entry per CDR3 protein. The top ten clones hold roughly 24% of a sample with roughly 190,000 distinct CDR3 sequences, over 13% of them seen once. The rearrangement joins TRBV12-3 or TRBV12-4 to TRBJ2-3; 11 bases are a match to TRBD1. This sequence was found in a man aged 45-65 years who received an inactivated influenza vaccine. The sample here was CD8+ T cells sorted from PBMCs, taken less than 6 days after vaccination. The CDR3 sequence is CASSLDAGQGEHTTDTQYF. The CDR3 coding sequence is TGTGCCAGCAGTTTAGATGCGGGACAGGGGGAGCACACCACAGATACGCAGTATTTT.